The present T cell receptor (beta chain) was sequenced within a study of OX40 agonist ivuxolimab in advanced cancers. The ends were cut back, 3 bases at V and 5 bases at J, with 22 bases in the middle. The CDR3 spans 17 residues. The V gene's germline CDR1 is MDHEN and CDR2 SYDVKM. Libraries were prepared by immunoSEQ multiplex PCR; TCRdb keeps only in-frame clonotypes and omits some of them. The sample has 65,000 to 100,000 clones; around nine tenths are singletons. The clonotype was recovered from an adult with an advanced solid tumor such as melanoma, head and neck, liver or kidney cancer. The specimen comprised CD4+ or CD8+ T cells sorted from blood, sampled in a trial of the OX40 agonist ivuxolimab. The chain employs TRBV28 and TRBJ1-2; possibly TRBD1 for D (6 bases). The CDR3 protein is CASSLGLRLKGGYGYTF. CDR3 DNA: TGTGCCAGCAGTTTGGGCCTCAGACTCAAGGGGGGGTATGGCTACACCTTC.